Listed below are T cell receptor beta chains from one sample, sequenced in a study of T cells in Graves' hyperthyroidism and ophthalmopathy. TCRdb analysed the multiplex PCR reads with MiXCR anew, one entry per CDR3 protein. The sample contains about 600,000 distinct CDR3 sequences, approximately 15% of which appear only once. The sequenced sample was blood. These receptors all stem from a woman between 18 and 29 years old with Graves' ophthalmopathy. Each CDR3 is given with its conserved first and last residue. Each record gives: CDR3 protein, CDR3 DNA, D gene, J gene, clone size, V gene. D genes are given only for firm matches. Clone size is not always given. Where it is, it says once, few, many or a class for expanded clones.

CSVTTGAYGYTF | TGCAGCGTTACTACAGGGGCCTATGGCTACACCTTC | TRBD1 | TRBJ1-2 | many | TRBV29-1
CASRQPGQGIPYEQYF | TGTGCCAGCAGACAACCGGGACAGGGTATCCCTTACGAGCAGTACTTC | TRBD1 | TRBJ2-7 | many | TRBV28
CSVEDLGESGYTF | TGCAGCGTTGAAGATCTTGGGGAGAGTGGCTACACCTTC | - | TRBJ1-2 | few | TRBV29-1
CSARDHVRQGGTEAFF | TGCAGTGCTAGAGATCACGTAAGGCAGGGGGGAACTGAAGCTTTCTTT | TRBD1 | TRBJ1-1 | - | TRBV20-1
CASSPQSLAGVFQETQYF | TGTGCCAGCTCACCACAGTCACTAGCGGGAGTGTTCCAAGAGACCCAGTACTTC | TRBD2 | TRBJ2-5 | few | TRBV18
CAIRPGGINEQFF | TGTGCCATCCGACCAGGGGGGATCAATGAGCAGTTCTTC | - | TRBJ2-1 | few | TRBV10-3
CASSYRLGQNNEQFF | TGTGCCAGCAGCTACCGCCTGGGACAGAACAATGAGCAGTTCTTC | TRBD1 | TRBJ2-1 | many | TRBV11-1
CASSYGVVGDYGYTF | TGTGCCAGCAGTTACGGGGTCGTGGGTGACTATGGCTACACCTTC | - | TRBJ1-2 | many | TRBV6-5
CAWSPRSQETQYF | TGTGCCTGGAGCCCACGGAGCCAAGAGACCCAGTACTTC | - | TRBJ2-5 | many | TRBV30
CASSHFGEGSGNTIYF | TGTGCCAGCAGCCACTTTGGTGAGGGAAGTGGAAACACCATATATTTT | - | TRBJ1-3 | - | TRBV14
CASSLELWTGGDEQYF | TGTGCCAGCAGCCTGGAGCTCTGGACAGGGGGCGACGAGCAGTACTTC | TRBD1 | TRBJ2-7 | - | TRBV7-8
CASSLGGNSYEQYF | TGTGCCAGCAGCCTCGGCGGGAATAGCTACGAGCAGTACTTC | - | TRBJ2-7 | many | TRBV27
CASSAGVEQFF | TGTGCCAGCAGTGCTGGGGTGGAGCAGTTCTTC | - | TRBJ2-1 | - | TRBV3-1
CAWSASGAGNQPQHF | TGTGCCTGGAGCGCCTCGGGGGCAGGGAATCAGCCCCAGCATTTT | - | TRBJ1-5 | - | TRBV30
CASVLDRASLDTQYF | TGTGCCAGCGTCCTCGACAGGGCTAGCCTAGATACGCAGTATTTT | TRBD1 | TRBJ2-3 | many | TRBV2
CASSGNRDEQYF | TGTGCCAGCAGCGGTAACAGGGACGAGCAGTACTTC | - | TRBJ2-7 | few | TRBV9
CASSEGGDQPQHF | TGTGCCAGCAGTGAGGGGGGGGATCAGCCCCAGCATTTT | - | TRBJ1-5 | many | TRBV2
CASSSEVMSEAFF | TGTGCCAGCAGTTCTGAGGTGATGTCCGAAGCTTTCTTT | - | TRBJ1-1 | many | TRBV6-1
CASSWGLAGGGETQYF | TGTGCCAGCAGTTGGGGACTAGCGGGAGGGGGAGAGACCCAGTACTTC | TRBD2 | TRBJ2-5 | - | TRBV28
CASSLETTGGDTQYF | TGTGCCAGCAGTTTAGAGACGACAGGGGGAGATACGCAGTATTTT | TRBD1 | TRBJ2-3 | many | TRBV28
CASSNPGGNTGELFF | TGTGCCAGCAGTAACCCCGGAGGGAACACCGGGGAGCTGTTTTTT | - | TRBJ2-2 | many | TRBV28
CASSIASGTATQYF | TGTGCCAGTAGTATAGCTAGCGGGACGGCGACCCAGTACTTC | TRBD2 | TRBJ2-5 | - | TRBV19
CASSWTGGGGYTF | TGTGCCAGCAGTTGGACAGGGGGCGGCGGCTACACCTTC | TRBD1 | TRBJ1-2 | many | TRBV12-3/TRBV12-4
CASSLSGRGNTEAFF | TGTGCCAGCAGTTTATCGGGCAGGGGAAACACTGAAGCTTTCTTT | - | TRBJ1-1 | many | TRBV27
CASSPIVGQPTYEQYF | TGTGCCAGCAGTCCAATTGTGGGACAGCCTACCTACGAGCAGTACTTC | TRBD1 | TRBJ2-7 | few | TRBV28
CASSQTLYEQYF | TGTGCCAGCAGCCAAACCCTCTACGAGCAGTACTTC | - | TRBJ2-7 | many | TRBV3-1
CASSQGVSGDNEQFF | TGTGCCAGCAGCCAAGGGGTTAGCGGGGACAATGAGCAGTTCTTC | TRBD2 | TRBJ2-1 | many | TRBV3-1
CASRRPGQTYYEQYF | TGTGCCAGCAGGCGACCGGGACAGACTTACTACGAGCAGTACTTC | TRBD1 | TRBJ2-7 | many | TRBV11-2
CASSIFGTSYEQYF | TGTGCCAGTAGTATTTTCGGGACCTCCTACGAGCAGTACTTC | - | TRBJ2-7 | many | TRBV19
CAGRGATNEKLFF | TGTGCCGGGCGTGGGGCAACTAATGAAAAACTGTTTTTT | - | TRBJ1-4 | few | TRBV30
CSVGRMNTEAFF | TGCAGCGTTGGACGTATGAACACTGAAGCTTTCTTT | - | TRBJ1-1 | many | TRBV29-1
CAWSVTGGQETQYF | TGTGCCTGGAGTGTAACGGGAGGACAAGAGACCCAGTACTTC | TRBD2 | TRBJ2-5 | many | TRBV30
CATSREPAYEQYF | TGTGCCACCAGCAGAGAACCAGCCTACGAGCAGTACTTC | - | TRBJ2-7 | - | TRBV15
CASLSLAGVGNEQFF | TGTGCCAGCCTCTCTCTGGCGGGAGTAGGCAATGAGCAGTTCTTC | TRBD2 | TRBJ2-1 | many | TRBV7-2
CSATEQHPSPGYTF | TGCAGTGCTACCGAACAGCACCCGTCCCCTGGCTACACCTTC | - | TRBJ1-2 | - | TRBV20-1
CASGTEQFF | TGTGCCAGCGGGACTGAGCAGTTCTTC | - | TRBJ2-1 | few | TRBV19
CASSLYLAGSTDTQYF | TGTGCCAGCAGCTTATACCTAGCGGGCAGCACAGATACGCAGTATTTT | TRBD2 | TRBJ2-3 | many | TRBV7-2
CASSYGTGGSYEQYF | TGTGCCAGCAGTTACGGGACGGGAGGGTCCTACGAGCAGTACTTC | TRBD2 | TRBJ2-7 | many | TRBV6-5
CASSAYTGIAYGYTF | TGTGCCAGCAGCGCGTACACAGGGATAGCCTATGGCTACACCTTC | - | TRBJ1-2 | many | TRBV11-2
CASSGPGAGDTQYF | TGTGCCAGCAGTGGACCGGGGGCAGGGGATACGCAGTATTTT | - | TRBJ2-3 | many | TRBV12-3/TRBV12-4
CASSGRDRGSRTDTQYF | TGTGCCAGCAGCGGAAGGGACAGGGGATCCCGCACAGATACGCAGTATTTT | TRBD1 | TRBJ2-3 | many | TRBV7-6
CAWGRGLGTEAFF | TGTGCCTGGGGTCGAGGGCTGGGGACTGAAGCTTTCTTT | - | TRBJ1-1 | many | TRBV30
CASSGERRVNQPQHF | TGTGCCAGCAGTGGTGAAAGGAGGGTTAATCAGCCCCAGCATTTT | - | TRBJ1-5 | many | TRBV6-1
CASSIMGALGYGYTF | TGTGCCAGTAGTATAATGGGGGCGCTGGGCTATGGCTACACCTTC | - | TRBJ1-2 | few | TRBV19
CASSPRDRGFAYEQYF | TGTGCCAGCAGCCCCCGGGACAGGGGGTTCGCCTACGAGCAGTACTTC | TRBD1 | TRBJ2-7 | - | TRBV4-2
CASSPRGGVQETQYF | TGTGCCAGCAGCCCTCGGGGGGGTGTCCAAGAGACCCAGTACTTC | TRBD2 | TRBJ2-5 | - | TRBV7-9
CATSAMEGFKEKLFF | TGTGCCACCAGTGCCATGGAGGGGTTTAAGGAAAAACTGTTTTTT | - | TRBJ1-4 | - | TRBV24-1
CASSQPIRDRENGYTF | TGCGCCAGCAGCCAACCCATCCGGGACAGGGAAAATGGCTACACCTTC | TRBD1 | TRBJ1-2 | few | TRBV4-1
CASGLVGWTGGYNEQFF | TGTGCTAGTGGTTTGGTTGGGTGGACAGGGGGATACAATGAGCAGTTCTTC | TRBD1 | TRBJ2-1 | few | TRBV12-5
CASSSGPETETQYF | TGCGCCAGCAGCTCGGGGCCTGAGACGGAGACCCAGTACTTC | - | TRBJ2-5 | few | TRBV5-1
CASSLGPSPLHF | TGTGCCAGCAGTTTAGGCCCATCACCCCTCCACTTT | - | TRBJ1-6 | few | TRBV12-3/TRBV12-4
CASSDLQAPLNTEAFF | TGTGCCAGCAGTGATTTACAGGCTCCTCTGAACACTGAAGCTTTCTTT | - | TRBJ1-1 | many | TRBV2
CASSLVGLIGRANTGELFF | TGTGCCAGCAGCTTAGTCGGATTAATCGGGAGGGCGAACACCGGGGAGCTGTTTTTT | TRBD2 | TRBJ2-2 | many | TRBV11-3
CSAREGRGEWNNEQFF | TGCAGTGCTAGGGAAGGTCGGGGGGAGTGGAACAATGAGCAGTTCTTC | TRBD2 | TRBJ2-1 | once | TRBV20-1
CSARGASGGANTQYF | TGCAGTGCTAGAGGAGCTAGCGGGGGAGCAAATACGCAGTATTTT | TRBD2 | TRBJ2-3 | many | TRBV20-1
CASSLGRGDYNSPLHF | TGTGCCAGCAGTCTTGGGAGGGGAGATTATAATTCACCCCTCCACTTT | - | TRBJ1-6 | many | TRBV27
CASSFGQGRAKNIQYF | TGTGCCAGCAGTTTTGGTCAGGGGAGAGCCAAAAACATTCAGTACTTC | - | TRBJ2-4 | many | TRBV28
CASSSRTGADTQYF | TGTGCCAGCAGTTCGCGGACAGGGGCAGATACGCAGTATTTT | TRBD1 | TRBJ2-3 | many | TRBV12-3/TRBV12-4
CASSLQTLYEQYF | TGTGCCAGCAGCCTCCAGACCCTATACGAGCAGTACTTC | - | TRBJ2-7 | many | TRBV11-2
CAWSWVGSSSYEQYF | TGTGCCTGGAGTTGGGTAGGCAGTTCCTCCTACGAGCAGTACTTC | - | TRBJ2-7 | - | TRBV30